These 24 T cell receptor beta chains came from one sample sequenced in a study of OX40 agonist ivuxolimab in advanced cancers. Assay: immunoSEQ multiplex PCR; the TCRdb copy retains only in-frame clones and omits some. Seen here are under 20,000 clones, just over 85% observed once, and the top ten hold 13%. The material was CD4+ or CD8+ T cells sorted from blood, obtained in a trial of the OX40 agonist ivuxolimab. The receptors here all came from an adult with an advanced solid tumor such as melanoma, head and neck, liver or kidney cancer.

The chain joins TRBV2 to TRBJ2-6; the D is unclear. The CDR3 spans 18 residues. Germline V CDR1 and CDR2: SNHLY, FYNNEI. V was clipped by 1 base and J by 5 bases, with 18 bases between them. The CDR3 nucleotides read TGTGCCAGCAGTGAAGTTTTTTCGATACAAAGTCGGGCCAACGTCCTGACTTTC. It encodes CASSEVFSIQSRANVLTF.

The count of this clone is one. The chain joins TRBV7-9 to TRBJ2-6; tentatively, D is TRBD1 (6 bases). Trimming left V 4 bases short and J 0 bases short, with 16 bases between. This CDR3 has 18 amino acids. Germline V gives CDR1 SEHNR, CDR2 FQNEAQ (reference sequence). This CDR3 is CASSSPDRGSSGANVLTF. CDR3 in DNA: TGTGCCAGCAGCTCCCCGGACAGAGGTAGCTCTGGGGCCAACGTCCTGACTTTC. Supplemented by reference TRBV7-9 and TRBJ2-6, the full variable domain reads DTGVSQNPRHKITKRGQNVTFRCDPISEHNRLYWYRQTLGQGPEFLTYFQNEAQLEKSRLLSDRFSAERPKGSFSTLEIQRTEQGDSAMYLCASSSPDRGSSGANVLTFGAGSRLTVL.

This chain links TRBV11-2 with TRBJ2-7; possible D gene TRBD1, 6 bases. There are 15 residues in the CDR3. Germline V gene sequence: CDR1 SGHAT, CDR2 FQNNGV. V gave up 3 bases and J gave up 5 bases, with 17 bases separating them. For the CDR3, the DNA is TGTGCCAGCAGCTTCCGAACAGGGATAGGGGACGAGCAGTACTTC. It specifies CASSFRTGIGDEQYF. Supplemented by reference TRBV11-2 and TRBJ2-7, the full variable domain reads EAGVAQSPRYKIIEKRQSVAFWCNPISGHATLYWYQQILGQGPKLLIQFQNNGVVDDSQLPKDRFSAERLKGVDSTLKIQPAKLEDSAVYLCASSFRTGIGDEQYFGPGTRLTVT.

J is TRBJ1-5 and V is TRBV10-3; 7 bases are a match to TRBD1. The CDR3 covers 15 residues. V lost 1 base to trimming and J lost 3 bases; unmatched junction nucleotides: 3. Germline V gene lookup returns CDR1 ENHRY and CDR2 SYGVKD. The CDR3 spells CAISEFGTDNQPQHF. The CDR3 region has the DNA TGTGCCATCAGTGAGTTCGGGACAGACAATCAGCCCCAGCATTTT.

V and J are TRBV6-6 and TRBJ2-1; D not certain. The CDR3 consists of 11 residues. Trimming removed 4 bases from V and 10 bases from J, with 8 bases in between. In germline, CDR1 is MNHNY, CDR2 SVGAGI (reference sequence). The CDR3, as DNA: TGTGCCAGCAGTTCACTCTGGGAGCAGTTCTTC. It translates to CASSSLWEQFF.

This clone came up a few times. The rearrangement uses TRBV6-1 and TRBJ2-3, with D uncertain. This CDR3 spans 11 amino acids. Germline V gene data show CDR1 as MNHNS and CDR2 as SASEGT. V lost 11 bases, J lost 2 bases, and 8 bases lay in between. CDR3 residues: CAAGYTDTQYF. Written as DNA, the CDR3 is TGTGCCGCAGGTTACACAGATACGCAGTATTTT.

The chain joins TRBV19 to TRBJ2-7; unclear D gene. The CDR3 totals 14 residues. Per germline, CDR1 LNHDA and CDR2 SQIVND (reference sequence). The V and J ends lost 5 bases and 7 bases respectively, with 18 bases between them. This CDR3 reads CASSSLSSFVEQYF. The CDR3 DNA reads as TGTGCCAGTAGTTCCCTTAGTAGCTTCGTAGAGCAGTACTTC.

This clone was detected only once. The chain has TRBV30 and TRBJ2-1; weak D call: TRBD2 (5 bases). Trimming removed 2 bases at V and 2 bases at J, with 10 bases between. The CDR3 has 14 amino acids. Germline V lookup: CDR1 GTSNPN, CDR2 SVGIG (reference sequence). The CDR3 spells CAWSIGGPYNEQFF. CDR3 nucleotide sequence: TGTGCCTGGAGTATAGGCGGGCCCTACAATGAGCAGTTCTTC. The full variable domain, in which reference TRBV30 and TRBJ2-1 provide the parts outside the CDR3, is SQTIHQWPATLVQPVGSPLSLECTVEGTSNPNLYWYRQAAGRGLQLLFYSVGIGQISSEVPQNLSASRPQDRQFILSSKKLLLSDSGFYLCAWSIGGPYNEQFFGPGTRLTVL.

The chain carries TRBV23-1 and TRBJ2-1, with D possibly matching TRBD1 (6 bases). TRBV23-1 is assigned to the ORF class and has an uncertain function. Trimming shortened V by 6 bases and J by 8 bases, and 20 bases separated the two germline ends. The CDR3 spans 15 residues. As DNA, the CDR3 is TGCGCCAGCAGCCCAATCGGACAGTCTAGAGATGAGCAGTTCTTC. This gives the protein CASSPIGQSRDEQFF.

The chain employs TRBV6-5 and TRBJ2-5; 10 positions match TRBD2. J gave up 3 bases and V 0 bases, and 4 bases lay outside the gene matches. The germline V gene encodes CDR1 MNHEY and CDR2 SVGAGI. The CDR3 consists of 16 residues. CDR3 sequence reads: CASSYSLAGFEETQYF. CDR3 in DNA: TGTGCCAGCAGTTACTCACTAGCGGGGTTCGAAGAGACCCAGTACTTC.

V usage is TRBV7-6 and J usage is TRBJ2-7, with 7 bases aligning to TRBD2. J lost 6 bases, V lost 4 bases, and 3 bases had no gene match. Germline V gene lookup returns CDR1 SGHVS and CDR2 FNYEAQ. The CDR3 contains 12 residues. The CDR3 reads CASSSGGSEQYF. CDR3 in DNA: TGTGCCAGCAGCTCGGGCGGGAGCGAGCAGTACTTC.

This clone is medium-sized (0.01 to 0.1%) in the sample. The CDR3, as DNA: TGTGCCAGCTCTCTTCGAACAGCCTACAATGAGCAGTTCTTC. Its protein is CASSLRTAYNEQFF. V gene TRBV18 combines with J gene TRBJ2-1, with D unresolved. Germline CDR1 reads KGHSH; CDR2 reads LQKENI. The CDR3 runs to 14 residues. V was pared by 6 bases and J by 2 bases, with 11 bases between.

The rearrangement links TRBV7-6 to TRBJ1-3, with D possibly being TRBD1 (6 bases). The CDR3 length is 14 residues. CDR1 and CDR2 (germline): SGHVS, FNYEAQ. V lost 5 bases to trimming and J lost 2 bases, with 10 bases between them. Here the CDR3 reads CASSLAGAGNTIYF. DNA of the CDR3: TGTGCCAGCAGCCTTGCAGGGGCTGGAAACACCATATATTTT. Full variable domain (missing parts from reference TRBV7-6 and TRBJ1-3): GAGVSQSPRYKVTKRGQDVALRCDPISGHVSLYWYRQALGQGPEFLTYFNYEAQQDKSGLPNDRFSAERPEGSISTLTIQRTEQRDSAMYRCASSLAGAGNTIYFGEGSWLTVV.

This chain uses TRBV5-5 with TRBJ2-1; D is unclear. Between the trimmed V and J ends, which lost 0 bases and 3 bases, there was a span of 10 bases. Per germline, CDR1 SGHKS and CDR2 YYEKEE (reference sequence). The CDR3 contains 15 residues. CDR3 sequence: CASSLVRNFYNEQFF. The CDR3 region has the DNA TGTGCCAGCAGCTTGGTTAGGAATTTCTACAATGAGCAGTTCTTC.

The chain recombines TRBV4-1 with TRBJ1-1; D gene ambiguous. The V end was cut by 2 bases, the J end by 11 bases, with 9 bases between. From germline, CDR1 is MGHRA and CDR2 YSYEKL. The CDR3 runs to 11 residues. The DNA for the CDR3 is TGCGCCAGCAGCCAATTAACGAGGGCTTTCTTT. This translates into CASSQLTRAFF.

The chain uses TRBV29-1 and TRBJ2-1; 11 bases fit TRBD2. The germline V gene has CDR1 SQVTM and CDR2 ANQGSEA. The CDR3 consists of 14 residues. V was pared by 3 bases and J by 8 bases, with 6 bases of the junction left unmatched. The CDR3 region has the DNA TGCAGCGTTGACGGGCTAGCGGGAGGCTATGAGCAGTTCTTC. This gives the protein CSVDGLAGGYEQFF.

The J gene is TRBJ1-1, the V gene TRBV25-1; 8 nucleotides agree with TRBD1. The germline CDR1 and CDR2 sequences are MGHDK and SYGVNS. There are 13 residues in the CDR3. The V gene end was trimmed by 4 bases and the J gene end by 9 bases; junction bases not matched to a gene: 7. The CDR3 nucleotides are TGTGCCAGCAGTGCTCCGGGACAGGAGCAAGCTTTCTTT. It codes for CASSAPGQEQAFF.

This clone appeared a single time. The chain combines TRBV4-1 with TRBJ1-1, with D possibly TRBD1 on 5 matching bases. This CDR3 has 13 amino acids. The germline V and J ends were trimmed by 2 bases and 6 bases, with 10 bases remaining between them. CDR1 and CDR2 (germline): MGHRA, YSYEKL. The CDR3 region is CASSQPGQPEAFF. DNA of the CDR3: TGCGCCAGCAGCCAACCCGGACAACCTGAAGCTTTCTTT.

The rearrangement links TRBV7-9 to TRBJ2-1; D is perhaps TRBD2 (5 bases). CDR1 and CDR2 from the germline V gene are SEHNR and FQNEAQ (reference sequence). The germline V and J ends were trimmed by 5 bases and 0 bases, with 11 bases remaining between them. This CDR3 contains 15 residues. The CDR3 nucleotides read TGTGCCAGCAGCCTAGGACTGGACTCCTACAATGAGCAGTTCTTC. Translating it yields CASSLGLDSYNEQFF.

CDR3 in DNA: TGTGCTAGTGGCCTCACTAGCGGGAGGGAGACCCAGTACTTC. Translation: CASGLTSGRETQYF. The V and J genes are TRBV12-5 and TRBJ2-5; TRBD2 aligns across 12 bases. This CDR3 contains 14 residues. Trimming removed 6 bases from V and 5 bases from J; junction bases left unmatched: 4. CDR1 LGHNT and CDR2 FRNRAP come from the germline V gene.

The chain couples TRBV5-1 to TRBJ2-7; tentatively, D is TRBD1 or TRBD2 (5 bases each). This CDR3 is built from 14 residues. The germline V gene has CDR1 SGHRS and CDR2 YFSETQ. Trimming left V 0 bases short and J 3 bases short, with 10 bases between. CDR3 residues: CASSLAGAGYEQYF. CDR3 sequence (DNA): TGCGCCAGCAGCTTGGCCGGGGCAGGCTACGAGCAGTACTTC.

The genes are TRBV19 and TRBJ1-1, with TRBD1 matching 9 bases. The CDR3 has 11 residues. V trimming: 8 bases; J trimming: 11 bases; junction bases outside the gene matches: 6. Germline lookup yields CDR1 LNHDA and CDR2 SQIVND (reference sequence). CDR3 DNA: TGTGCCAGTCACCGGGACAGGGTGGCTTTCTTT. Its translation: CASHRDRVAFF. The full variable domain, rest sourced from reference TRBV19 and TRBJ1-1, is DGGITQSPKYLFRKEGQNVTLSCEQNLNHDAMYWYRQDPGQGLRLIYYSQIVNDFQKGDIAEGYSVSREKKESFPLTVTSAQKNPTAFYLCASHRDRVAFFGQGTRLTVV.

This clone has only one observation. CDR3 nucleotides: TGTGCCTGGAGTGTGGGACAGGGGAAACACGAGCAGTACTTC. Protein product: CAWSVGQGKHEQYF. The chain is built from TRBV30 and TRBJ2-7; 10 bases line up with TRBD1. Losses at the gene ends were 0 bases for V and 5 bases for J; bases not matched to a gene: 4. The CDR3 spans 14 residues. CDR1 and CDR2 from the germline V gene are GTSNPN and SVGIG (reference sequence). The variable domain in full, completed from reference TRBV30 and TRBJ2-7, reads SQTIHQWPATLVQPVGSPLSLECTVEGTSNPNLYWYRQAAGRGLQLLFYSVGIGQISSEVPQNLSASRPQDRQFILSSKKLLLSDSGFYLCAWSVGQGKHEQYFGPGTRLTVT.

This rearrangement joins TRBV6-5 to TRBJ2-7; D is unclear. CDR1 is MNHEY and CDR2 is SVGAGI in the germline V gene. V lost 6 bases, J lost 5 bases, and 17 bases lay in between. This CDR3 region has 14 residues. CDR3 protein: CASRDTTPLDEQYF. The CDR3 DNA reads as TGTGCCAGCAGAGACACCACTCCCCTAGACGAGCAGTACTTC.